Presented here are 22 T cell receptor beta chains from one specimen sequenced in a study of OX40 agonist ivuxolimab in advanced cancers. This table comes from immunoSEQ multiplex PCR, and its TCRdb copy is limited to in-frame clones, with some not included. The data hold around 97,000 clones, with about 80% observed a single time. The starting material was CD4+ or CD8+ T cells sorted from blood, obtained in a trial of the OX40 agonist ivuxolimab. These receptor sequences come from an adult with an advanced solid tumor such as melanoma, head and neck, liver or kidney cancer.

The chain combines TRBV19 with TRBJ2-1; TRBD2 matches 9 bases. The CDR3 has 14 amino acids. Trimming cost V 7 bases and J 5 bases; bases outside gene matches: 6. The germline gives CDR1 LNHDA, CDR2 SQIVND (reference sequence). The CDR3 nucleotides read TGTGCCAGTAAGGCGGGAGGGGAGAACAATGAGCAGTTCTTC. It specifies CASKAGGENNEQFF.

A single count supports this clone. The chain recombines TRBV21-1 with TRBJ1-1; TRBD1 is the table's D call and was not checked against the DNA. TRBV21-1 is a recognized pseudogene. The CDR3 spans 17 residues. CDR3 DNA: TGTGCCAGCAGCAAAGGGGTCTACCGGGACAAGAACACTGAAGCTTTCTTT. It yields the protein CASSKGVYRDKNTEAFF.

CDR3 sequence: CASSTHDKLVGYTF. The CDR3 nucleotides are TGTGCCAGCAGCACACACGACAAGCTCGTCGGCTACACCTTC. V usage is TRBV6-5 and J usage is TRBJ1-2; no definite D call. V lost 6 bases and J lost 8, with 19 bases in between. This CDR3 has 14 residues. Looked up from germline, CDR1 is MNHEY and CDR2 is SVGAGI.

The chain employs TRBV15 and TRBJ1-5; no clear D gene. The CDR3 runs 12 residues. The V gene lost 0 bases and the J gene lost 3 bases, with 0 bases spanning the gap. Germline CDR1 reads LNHNV; CDR2 reads YYDKDF (reference sequence). CDR3 DNA: TGTGCCACCAGCAGAGACAATCAGCCCCAGCATTTT. This gives the protein CATSRDNQPQHF. Combining the CDR3 with reference TRBV15 and TRBJ1-5 gives the whole variable domain DAMVIQNPRYQVTQFGKPVTLSCSQTLNHNVMYWYQQKSSQAPKLLFHYYDKDFNNEADTPDNFQSRRPNTSFCFLDIRSPGLGDTAMYLCATSRDNQPQHFGDGTRLSIL.

The V call is TRBV9, the J call TRBJ1-3; D unclear. The CDR3 is 16 amino acids. Germline loops: CDR1 SGDLS, CDR2 YYNGEE. Deletions cut 1 base from V and 0 bases from J, with 11 bases between. DNA of the CDR3: TGTGCCAGCAGCGTATTCGACCGAGACTCTGGAAACACCATATATTTT. It encodes CASSVFDRDSGNTIYF.

This chain connects TRBV21-1 to TRBJ2-3; the DNA was not compared with TRBD2, the D call given in the table. TRBV21-1 is a documented pseudogene. CDR3 length equals 19 residues. In DNA, the CDR3 is TGTGCCAGCAGCAACGATAGATGGCTAGCGGGAGGGGATGCAGATACGCAGTATTTT. Residues: CASSNDRWLAGGDADTQYF.

The V call is TRBV7-6, the J call TRBJ2-5; D not certain. The V gene's germline CDR1 is SGHVS and CDR2 FNYEAQ. Trimming pared 4 bases from V and 13 bases from J, leaving 13 bases between. CDR3 size: 11 residues. The chain's CDR3 is CASSSVGDSYF. CDR3 nucleotide sequence: TGTGCCAGCAGCTCCGTTGGGGATTCGTACTTC.

This clone was seen just once. The chain employs TRBV15 and TRBJ2-5; 8 nucleotides match TRBD1. The end of the DNA fits TRBJ2-7 better, so the J call may be wrong. Looked up from germline, CDR1 is LNHNV and CDR2 is YYDKDF (reference sequence). The CDR3 covers 13 residues. DNA of the CDR3: TGTGCCACCAGCAGACTACAGGGGGGCGAGCAGTACTTC. Protein: CATSRLQGGEQYF.

This clone was detected only once. This rearrangement joins TRBV7-9 to TRBJ2-7, with 9 bases fitting TRBD2. V was clipped by 3 bases and J by 4 bases; unmatched bases: 10. CDR1 and CDR2 (germline): SEHNR, FQNEAQ (reference sequence). The CDR3 extends over 16 amino acids. The CDR3 nucleotides are TGTGCCAGCAGCTTGTATCCTAGCGGGACCACGTACGAGCAGTACTTC. Its protein product is CASSLYPSGTTYEQYF. Supplemented by reference TRBV7-9 and TRBJ2-7, the full variable domain reads DTGVSQNPRHKITKRGQNVTFRCDPISEHNRLYWYRQTLGQGPEFLTYFQNEAQLEKSRLLSDRFSAERPKGSFSTLEIQRTEQGDSAMYLCASSLYPSGTTYEQYFGPGTRLTVT.

There are a few counts of this clone. V gene TRBV7-9 combines with J gene TRBJ1-5; 7 positions agree with TRBD1. The germline V gene has CDR1 SEHNR and CDR2 FQNEAQ (reference sequence). V shed 1 base, J shed 0 bases, and the junction held 6 bases outside the gene matches. This CDR3 region has 17 residues. The CDR3 DNA is TGTGCCAGCAGCTTAGAGAGGGGACAGTATAGCAATCAGCCCCAGCATTTT. Protein product: CASSLERGQYSNQPQHF.

The V call is TRBV4-3, the J call TRBJ2-5; possible D gene TRBD2, 6 bases. The assigned J gene may be wrong: the sequence end matches TRBJ2-7 better. The CDR3 runs 16 residues. Germline V gene sequence: CDR1 LGHNA, CDR2 YSLEER. The CDR3 reads CASSQDGGIGSYEQYF. As DNA, the CDR3 is TGCGCCAGCAGCCAAGATGGCGGGATAGGGTCCTACGAGCAGTACTTC.

This chain uses TRBV7-6 with TRBJ1-4; 9 nucleotides match TRBD1. V was pared by 5 bases and J by 5 bases, with 6 bases of the junction left unmatched. Per the germline V gene, CDR1 is SGHVS and CDR2 is FNYEAQ. This CDR3 comprises 15 residues. The DNA of the CDR3 is TGTGCCAGCAGCCCGGACAGGGGAAGGAATGAAAAACTGTTTTTT. The encoded protein is CASSPDRGRNEKLFF.

The chain carries TRBV30 and TRBJ2-2, with 10 positions matching TRBD1. After removal of 6 bases from V and 4 bases from J, the junction contained 2 bases not matched to a gene. Per the germline V gene, CDR1 is GTSNPN and CDR2 is SVGIG (reference sequence). This CDR3 region has 13 residues. For the CDR3, the DNA is TGTGCCTGCCGACAGGGGGCCACCGGGGAGCTGTTTTTT. The encoded protein is CACRQGATGELFF.

The chain employs TRBV19 and TRBJ2-1; 9 bases align to TRBD2. The CDR3 covers 13 residues. Germline trimming cut 7 bases from V and 5 bases from J; bases unmatched to any gene: 3. Germline loops: CDR1 LNHDA, CDR2 SQIVND (reference sequence). CDR3 region: CASTLAGNNEQFF. CDR3 in DNA: TGTGCCAGTACCCTAGCGGGGAACAATGAGCAGTTCTTC.

The V gene is TRBV21-1, the J gene TRBJ1-2. TRBV21-1 counts as a pseudogene. This CDR3 is 16 amino acids long. The CDR3 DNA reads TGTGCCAGCAGCAACCCTAACCCGGGGGCTAACTATGGCTACACCTTC. Its translation is CASSNPNPGANYGYTF.

This chain joins TRBV10-2 and TRBJ2-5; TRBD1 might be the D (6 bases). The length of the CDR3 is 15 residues. V lost 0 bases to trimming and J lost 9 bases, with 17 bases between them. Germline values: CDR1 WSHSY, CDR2 SAAADI. For the CDR3, the DNA is TGCGCCAGCAGTGAGTCGCCGGCAGGGGAGAGGGCCCAGTACTTC. It translates to CASSESPAGERAQYF.

The chain links TRBV19 to TRBJ2-1; 9 nucleotides match TRBD2. V trimming: 4 bases; J trimming: 2 bases; junction bases outside the gene matches: 3. The CDR3 loop spans 15 amino acids. Germline V gives CDR1 LNHDA, CDR2 SQIVND (reference sequence). CDR3 amino acids: CASSTSGTTYNEQFF. In DNA form, the CDR3 reads TGTGCCAGTAGTACTAGCGGGACAACCTACAATGAGCAGTTCTTC.

The rearrangement links TRBV6-6 to TRBJ2-7; D is undetermined. The CDR3 consists of 11 residues. Trimming stripped 5 bases from V and 4 bases from J, with 6 bases between. Germline CDR1 reads MNHNY; CDR2 reads SVGAGI (reference sequence). The CDR3: CASSTGYEQYF. The CDR3 coding sequence is TGTGCCAGCAGTACTGGGTACGAGCAGTACTTC.

The genes are TRBV14 and TRBJ1-1; D call uncertain. Germline-derived CDR1 and CDR2 are SGHDN and FVKESK. There are 15 residues in the CDR3. The V gene lost 4 bases and the J gene lost 0 bases, with 12 bases spanning the gap. The CDR3 DNA sequence: TGTGCCAGCAGCCCTCTTTGGGCCCTGAACACTGAAGCTTTCTTT. Encoded protein: CASSPLWALNTEAFF. The full variable domain, in which reference TRBV14 and TRBJ1-1 provide the parts outside the CDR3, is EAGVTQFPSHSVIEKGQTVTLRCDPISGHDNLYWYRRVMGKEIKFLLHFVKESKQDESGMPNNRFLAERTGGTYSTLKVQPAELEDSGVYFCASSPLWALNTEAFFGQGTRLTVV.

This clone appeared once. V usage is TRBV11-2 and J usage is TRBJ2-1; TRBD2 is a possible D gene (5 bases). CDR3 length: 13 residues. Germline V gene sequence: CDR1 SGHAT, CDR2 FQNNGV. Between the trimmed V and J ends, which lost 2 bases and 9 bases, there was a span of 11 bases. CDR3 in DNA: TGTGCCAGCAGCTTATCTAGCCTAGTTGAGCAGTTCTTC. Protein: CASSLSSLVEQFF.

The chain combines TRBV4-3 with TRBJ1-2; D gene ambiguous. Germline CDR1 and CDR2: LGHNA and YSLEER. Between the trimmed V and J ends, which lost 2 bases and 0 bases, there was a span of 4 bases. The CDR3 covers 13 residues. The CDR3 bases are TGCGCCAGCAGCCAACAGGCTAACTATGGCTACACCTTC. This gives the protein CASSQQANYGYTF.

The chain carries TRBV15 and TRBJ2-3; D ambiguous. CDR3 length: 15 amino acids. CDR1 is LNHNV, CDR2 YYDKDF, per germline (reference sequence). With 3 bases removed from V and 0 bases from J, the gap between germline ends came to 10 bases. This chain's CDR3 is CATSRGGYSTDTQYF. The CDR3 nucleotides read TGTGCCACCAGCAGGGGCGGATACAGCACAGATACGCAGTATTTT.